At least ten counts were recorded for the clone carrying this T cell receptor (beta chain). The sample is drawn from a study of prognosis after radiotherapy for stage I lung cancer. The germline gives CDR1 SNHLY, CDR2 FYNNEI. With V trimmed by 7 bases and J by 6 bases, 10 bases remained unmatched. The CDR3 consists of 15 residues. Amplification of the TCR beta CDR3 (from genomic DNA) was done by two-round multiplex PCR. Each TRBV and TRBJ gene had its own primer in the first PCR round. MiXCR, applied by TCRdb to the multiplex PCR reads, yields one record per CDR3 protein. The sample includes about 31,000 distinct CDR3 sequences, roughly 40% seen only once; the top ten take roughly 15%.

The sequence was obtained from a donor aged 50 or older with non-small cell lung cancer. This chain uses TRBV2 with TRBJ2-3; 10 positions agree with TRBD2. The material sequenced was PBMCs, taken before or after stereotactic body radiation therapy (not recorded which). CDR3 bases: TGTGCCAGCAAAAAGCGGGAGGGCCTGTCGGATACGCAGTATTTT. This translates into CASKKREGLSDTQYF.